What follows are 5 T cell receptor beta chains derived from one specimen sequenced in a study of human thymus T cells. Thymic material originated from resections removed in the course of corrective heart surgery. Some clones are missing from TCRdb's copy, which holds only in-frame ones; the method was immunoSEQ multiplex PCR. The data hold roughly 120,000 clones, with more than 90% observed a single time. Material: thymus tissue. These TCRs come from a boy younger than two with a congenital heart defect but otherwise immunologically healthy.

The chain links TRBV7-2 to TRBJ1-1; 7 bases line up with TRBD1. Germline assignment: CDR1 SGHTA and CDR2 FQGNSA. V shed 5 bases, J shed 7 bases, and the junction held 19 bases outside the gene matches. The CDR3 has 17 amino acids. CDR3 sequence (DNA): TGTGCCAGCAGCCGGCCTAGACAGGGAAGGGGCAGGGATGAAGCTTTCTTT. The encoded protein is CASSRPRQGRGRDEAFF.

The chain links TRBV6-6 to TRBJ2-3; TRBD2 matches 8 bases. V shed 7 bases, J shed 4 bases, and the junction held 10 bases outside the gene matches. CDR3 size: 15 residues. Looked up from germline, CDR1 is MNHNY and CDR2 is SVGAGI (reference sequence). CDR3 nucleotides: TGTGCCAGCAACCTACTGCGGGGGGTAGCAGATACGCAGTATTTT. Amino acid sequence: CASNLLRGVADTQYF.

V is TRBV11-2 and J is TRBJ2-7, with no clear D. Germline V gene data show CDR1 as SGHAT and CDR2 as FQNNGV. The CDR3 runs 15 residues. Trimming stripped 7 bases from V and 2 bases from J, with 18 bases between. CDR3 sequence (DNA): TGTGCCAGCACCAACTTAGGGCTAGGGACCTACGAGCAGTACTTC. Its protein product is CASTNLGLGTYEQYF. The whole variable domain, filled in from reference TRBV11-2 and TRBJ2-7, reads EAGVAQSPRYKIIEKRQSVAFWCNPISGHATLYWYQQILGQGPKLLIQFQNNGVVDDSQLPKDRFSAERLKGVDSTLKIQPAKLEDSAVYLCASTNLGLGTYEQYFGPGTRLTVT.

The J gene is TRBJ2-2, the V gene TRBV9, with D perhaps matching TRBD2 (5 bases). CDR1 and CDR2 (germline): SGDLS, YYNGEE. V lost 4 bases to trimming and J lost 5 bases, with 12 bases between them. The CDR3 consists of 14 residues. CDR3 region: CASSPNRGTGELFF. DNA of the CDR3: TGTGCCAGCAGCCCGAATCGGGGTACCGGGGAGCTGTTTTTT.

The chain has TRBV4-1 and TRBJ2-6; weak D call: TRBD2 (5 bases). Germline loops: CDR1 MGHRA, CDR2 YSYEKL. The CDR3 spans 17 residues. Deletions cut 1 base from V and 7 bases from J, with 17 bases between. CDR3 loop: CASSQVPPIEGANVLTF. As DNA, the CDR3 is TGCGCCAGCAGCCAAGTACCACCTATCGAGGGAGCCAACGTCCTGACTTTC.